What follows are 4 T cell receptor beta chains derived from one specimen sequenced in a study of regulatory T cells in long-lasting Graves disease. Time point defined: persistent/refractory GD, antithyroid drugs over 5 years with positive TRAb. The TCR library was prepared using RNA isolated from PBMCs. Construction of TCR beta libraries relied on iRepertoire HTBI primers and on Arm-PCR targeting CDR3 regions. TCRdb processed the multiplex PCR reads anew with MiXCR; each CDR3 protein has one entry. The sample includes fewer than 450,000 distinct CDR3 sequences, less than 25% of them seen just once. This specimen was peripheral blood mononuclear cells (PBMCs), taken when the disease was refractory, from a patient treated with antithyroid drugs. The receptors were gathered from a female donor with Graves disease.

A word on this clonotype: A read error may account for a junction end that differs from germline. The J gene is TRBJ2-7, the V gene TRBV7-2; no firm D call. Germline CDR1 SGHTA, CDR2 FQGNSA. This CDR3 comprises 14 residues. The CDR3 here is CVSSSPLSSYEQYF. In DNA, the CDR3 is TGTGTCAGCAGCTCTCCGCTGAGCTCCTACGAGCAGTACTTC. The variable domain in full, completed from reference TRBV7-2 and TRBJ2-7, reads GAGVSQSPSNKVTEKGKDVELRCDPISGHTALYWYRQSLGQGLEFLIYFQGNSAPDKSGLPSDRFSAERTGGSVSTLTIQRTQQEDSAVYLCVSSSPLSSYEQYFGPGTRLTVT.

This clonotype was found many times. The CDR3 loop is CASSRGIDSTDTQYF. DNA for the CDR3: TGTGCCAGCAGTCGGGGAATTGATAGCACAGATACGCAGTATTTT. The chain couples TRBV2 to TRBJ2-3, with TRBD2 as a possible D gene (5 bases). Trimming pared 5 bases from V and 0 bases from J, leaving 12 bases between. The CDR3 covers 15 residues. Germline V CDR1 and CDR2: SNHLY, FYNNEI.

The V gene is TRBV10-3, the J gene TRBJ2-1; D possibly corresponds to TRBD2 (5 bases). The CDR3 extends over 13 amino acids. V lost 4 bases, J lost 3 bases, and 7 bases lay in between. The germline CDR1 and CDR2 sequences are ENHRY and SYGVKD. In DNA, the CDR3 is TGTGCCATCAGTGTAGAGGGCTACAATGAGCAGTTCTTC. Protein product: CAISVEGYNEQFF.

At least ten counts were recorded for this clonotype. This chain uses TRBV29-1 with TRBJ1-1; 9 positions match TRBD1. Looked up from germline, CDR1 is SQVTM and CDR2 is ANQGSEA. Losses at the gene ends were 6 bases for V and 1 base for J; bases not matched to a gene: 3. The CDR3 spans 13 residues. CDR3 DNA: TGCAGCGTCAAGGGACAGGGGAACACTGAAGCTTTCTTT. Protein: CSVKGQGNTEAFF.